Below, 27 T cell receptor beta chains from the same sample are listed, as sequenced in a study of T cell responses to AZD1222 COVID-19 vaccine. Profiled with immunoSEQ multiplex PCR; TCRdb holds only in-frame clones, not every one. This sample yields some 140,000 clones, of which roughly 90% are seen a single time; just over 3% belongs to the top ten. The source was peripheral blood, collected on day 0 of AZD1222 vaccination. These receptors originate from an adult in good health.

The J gene is TRBJ2-2, the V gene TRBV7-9; TRBD2 matches 7 bases. V was pared by 3 bases and J by 3 bases, with 4 bases of the junction left unmatched. Germline V lookup: CDR1 SEHNR, CDR2 FQNEAQ (reference sequence). The CDR3 loop spans 15 amino acids. The CDR3 loop reads CASSLPRGDTGELFF. CDR3 in DNA: TGTGCCAGCAGCTTGCCTCGGGGGGACACCGGGGAGCTGTTTTTT.

The J gene is TRBJ1-1, the V gene TRBV6-5, with D unresolved. CDR1 is MNHEY and CDR2 is SVGAGI in the germline V gene. V was clipped by 2 bases and J by 11 bases, with 9 bases between them. This CDR3 has 11 amino acids. CDR3 nucleotide sequence: TGTGCCAGCAGTTACGGGATCGCGGCTTTCTTT. This codes for CASSYGIAAFF.

This clone was seen a single time. The CDR3 DNA is TGTGCCAGCTCACCGGGGCAGGGCGCGGTCGGCTACACCTTC. It codes for CASSPGQGAVGYTF. The chain combines TRBV18 with TRBJ1-2; a weak D match, TRBD1 (5 bases). V gave up 3 bases and J gave up 8 bases, with 16 bases separating them. Germline V gene sequence: CDR1 KGHSH, CDR2 LQKENI. This CDR3 has 14 amino acids. The full variable domain, with the rest looked up from reference TRBV18 and TRBJ1-2, is NAGVMQNPRHLVRRRGQEARLRCSPMKGHSHVYWYRQLPEEGLKFMVYLQKENIIDESGMPKERFSAEFPKEGPSILRIQQVVRGDSAAYFCASSPGQGAVGYTFGSGTRLTVV.

The chain is built from TRBV3-1 (or the pseudogene TRBV3-2) and TRBJ1-6; the D gene is possibly TRBD1 (5 bases). Deletions cut 3 bases from V and 13 bases from J, with 13 bases between. CDR1 is LGHDT, CDR2 YNNKEL, per germline (reference sequence). The CDR3 loop spans 13 amino acids. The CDR3 DNA sequence: TGTGCCAGCAGCCAGGGACCTTCGGGGCCCCTCCACTTT. Protein sequence: CASSQGPSGPLHF.

This clone appeared a single time. The rearrangement joins TRBV11-2 to TRBJ2-1; D unresolved. The V gene's germline CDR1 is SGHAT and CDR2 FQNNGV. Between the trimmed V and J ends, which lost 1 base and 7 bases, there was a span of 8 bases. This CDR3 contains 13 residues. The chain's CDR3 is CASSLASGNEQFF. The CDR3 bases are TGTGCCAGCAGCTTAGCGTCTGGGAATGAGCAGTTCTTC.

The CDR3 bases are TGTGCCAGCATCTGGAGGGATATGAACACCATATATTTT. Protein product: CASIWRDMNTIYF. The V gene is TRBV28, the J gene TRBJ1-3; no firm D call. The CDR3 length is 13 residues. Germline V lookup: CDR1 MDHEN, CDR2 SYDVKM. Trimming took 7 bases from V and 7 from J, leaving 14 bases between them. Using reference TRBV28 and TRBJ1-3 for the parts outside the CDR3, the full variable domain is DVKVTQSSRYLVKRTGEKVFLECVQDMDHENMFWYRQDPGLGLRLIYFSYDVKMKEKGDIPEGYSVSREKKERFSLILESASTNQTSMYLCASIWRDMNTIYFGEGSWLTVV.

The chain recombines TRBV5-1 with TRBJ2-3; 7 positions match TRBD1. The J segment lost 5 bases and the V segment lost 4 bases, leaving 13 bases of the junction unmatched. In germline, CDR1 is SGHRS, CDR2 YFSETQ. CDR3 length: 16 amino acids. CDR3 amino acids: CASSQGVTWERDTQYF. The CDR3 region has the DNA TGCGCCAGCAGCCAGGGGGTAACGTGGGAACGAGATACGCAGTATTTT.

This clone has only a few counts. This sequence joins TRBV6-5 and TRBJ1-2; TRBD1 is a possible D gene (6 bases). Germline lookup yields CDR1 MNHEY and CDR2 SVGAGI. The CDR3 is 14 residues long. Trimming cost V 6 bases and J 6 bases, with 17 bases left between them. The CDR3 DNA is TGTGCCAGCAGAGTTACAGGGAAGAACGATGGCTACACCTTC. Translating it yields CASRVTGKNDGYTF.

V is TRBV14 and J is TRBJ2-2; D uncertain. Trimming left V 2 bases short and J 4 bases short, with 8 bases between. The germline V gene has CDR1 SGHDN and CDR2 FVKESK. This CDR3 comprises 14 residues. Written as DNA, the CDR3 is TGTGCCAGCAGCCAAATGGGGTTCACCGGGGAGCTGTTTTTT. This translates into CASSQMGFTGELFF.

V is TRBV3-1 (or the pseudogene TRBV3-2) and J is TRBJ2-5, with D maybe TRBD2 (5 bases). The germline V and J ends were trimmed by 0 bases and 3 bases, with 11 bases remaining between them. CDR1 is LGHDT and CDR2 is YNNKEL in the germline V gene (reference sequence). The CDR3 is 15 amino acids. Here the CDR3 DNA reads TGTGCCAGCAGCCAAGATGGTTGGGGAGAAGAGACCCAGTACTTC. Residues: CASSQDGWGEETQYF.

This chain connects TRBV6-5 to TRBJ1-2; a possible D gene is TRBD1 (6 bases). Germline-derived CDR1 and CDR2 are MNHEY and SVGAGI. Deletions cut 6 bases from V and 8 bases from J, with 22 bases between. The CDR3 has 15 amino acids. Here the CDR3 DNA reads TGTGCCAGCAGACCGTACAGGGAGGTGCGGCGGGGCTACACCTTC. Protein product: CASRPYREVRRGYTF.

The chain is built from TRBV28 and TRBJ1-3, with a possible D match to TRBD1 (5 bases). V shed 5 bases and J shed 1 base, with 9 bases lying between them. The CDR3 covers 14 residues. The germline CDR1 and CDR2 sequences are MDHEN and SYDVKM. The CDR3 is CASSRGPSGNTIYF. The CDR3 DNA reads TGTGCCAGCAGTAGGGGCCCTTCTGGAAACACCATATATTTT.

There are a few counts of this clone. This rearrangement joins TRBV9 to TRBJ1-1, with 7 bases fitting TRBD1. The CDR3 consists of 15 residues. Per germline, CDR1 SGDLS and CDR2 YYNGEE. V was clipped by 0 bases and J by 0 bases; unmatched bases: 2. The CDR3 loop is CASSVETGVNTEAFF. CDR3 sequence (DNA): TGTGCCAGCAGCGTAGAAACAGGGGTGAACACTGAAGCTTTCTTT.

The chain has TRBV19 and TRBJ1-2, with a tentative D call TRBD1 (6 bases). Trimming removed 0 bases at V and 8 bases at J, with 10 bases between. The CDR3 loop spans 13 amino acids. CDR1 LNHDA and CDR2 SQIVND come from the germline V gene (reference sequence). CDR3 sequence reads: CASSIDRRGGYTF. In DNA, the CDR3 is TGTGCCAGTAGTATAGATCGCAGGGGCGGCTACACCTTC.

The chain uses TRBV7-9 and TRBJ1-1; D is possibly TRBD1 (5 bases). The V end lost 6 bases, the J end lost 4 bases, and 15 bases lay between the germline ends. The CDR3 is 14 residues long. CDR1 and CDR2 (germline): SEHNR, FQNEAQ (reference sequence). CDR3 nucleotides: TGTGCCAGCAGGTATGAGGGGACGGCCACTGAAGCTTTCTTT. Its translation is CASRYEGTATEAFF.

V and J are TRBV9 and TRBJ1-3; D remains unclear. The CDR3 is 15 residues long. Trimming cost V 0 bases and J 0 bases, with 7 bases left between them. Germline V gives CDR1 SGDLS, CDR2 YYNGEE. CDR3 DNA sequence: TGTGCCAGCAGCGTAGGGCCGAGCTCTGGAAACACCATATATTTT. Protein: CASSVGPSSGNTIYF.

This chain connects TRBV6-4 to TRBJ1-5, with 9 positions matching TRBD1. The CDR3 sequence is 16 residues long. With 0 bases clipped from V and 6 bases from J, the junction kept 6 bases outside the gene matches. Germline V gives CDR1 MRHNA, CDR2 SNTAGT. The CDR3 loop reads CASSDSDRGRGQPQHF. CDR3 in DNA: TGTGCCAGCAGTGACTCGGACAGGGGAAGGGGTCAGCCCCAGCATTTT.

The genes are TRBV5-4 and TRBJ2-1; either TRBD1 or TRBD2 may fit D (5 bases each). V lost 3 bases, J lost 12 bases, and 28 bases lay in between. Germline V gene sequence: CDR1 SGHNT, CDR2 YYREEE (reference sequence). The CDR3 is made up of 17 amino acids. In DNA, the CDR3 is TGTGCCAGCAGCTCGGGACCGCCCAAAACAATCCGGACTCTGCAGTTCTTC. This sequence encodes CASSSGPPKTIRTLQFF.

This chain connects TRBV4-2 to TRBJ2-3; tentative D call: TRBD2 (5 bases). Germline CDR1 reads LGHNA; CDR2 reads YNFKEQ. The CDR3 has 14 amino acids. Deletions cut 3 bases from V and 4 bases from J, with 11 bases between. The CDR3 bases are TGTGCCAGCAGCCATTCCACAGCGGCAGATACGCAGTATTTT. Its translation: CASSHSTAADTQYF.

V gene TRBV4-2 combines with J gene TRBJ1-6, with D perhaps TRBD1 (6 bases). The length of the CDR3 is 18 residues. CDR1 and CDR2 from the germline V gene are LGHNA and YNFKEQ. Trimming left V 4 bases short and J 1 base short, with 17 bases between. As DNA, the CDR3 is TGTGCCAGCAGCCCAAGTCCGGGGGCAATGTCCTATAATTCACCCCTCCACTTT. It yields the protein CASSPSPGAMSYNSPLHF.

This chain uses TRBV7-9 with TRBJ1-2; 7 bases agree with TRBD1. The CDR3 is 17 amino acids. Germline CDR1 and CDR2: SEHNR and FQNEAQ (reference sequence). With V trimmed by 7 bases and J by 0 bases, 14 bases remained unmatched. The chain's CDR3 is CASTFDLGQQSNYGYTF. CDR3 in DNA: TGTGCCAGCACCTTCGACCTGGGACAGCAATCTAACTATGGCTACACCTTC.

Written as DNA, the CDR3 is TGTGCCTGGAGTGTACTCTACAGCAACCAAGCTTTCTTT. Translating gives CAWSVLYSNQAFF. The chain has TRBV30 and TRBJ1-1; D unresolved. The ends were cut back, 0 bases at V and 9 bases at J, with 14 bases in the middle. This CDR3 is 13 amino acids long. CDR1 and CDR2 from the germline V gene are GTSNPN and SVGIG (reference sequence).

V is TRBV12-5 and J is TRBJ1-1; D gene ambiguous. Germline V gene sequence: CDR1 LGHNT, CDR2 FRNRAP. Deletions cut 3 bases from V and 3 bases from J, with 5 bases between. This CDR3 contains 12 residues. The DNA for the CDR3 is TGTGCTAGTGGTTTAGGTGACACTGAAGCTTTCTTT. Translating gives CASGLGDTEAFF.

The chain couples TRBV2 to TRBJ1-5, with 8 bases identical to TRBD1. This CDR3 spans 14 amino acids. V was clipped by 4 bases and J by 5 bases; unmatched bases: 4. Germline V CDR1 and CDR2: SNHLY, FYNNEI. The CDR3 sequence: CASSAAGGYQPQHF. In nucleotides, the CDR3 is TGTGCCAGCAGTGCTGCAGGGGGCTATCAGCCCCAGCATTTT.

This chain connects TRBV7-2 to TRBJ1-4; a weak D match, TRBD1 (6 bases). Looked up from germline, CDR1 is SGHTA and CDR2 is FQGNSA. The V gene lost 2 bases and the J gene lost 7 bases, with 11 bases spanning the gap. CDR3 length: 14 residues. CDR3 DNA: TGTGCCAGCAGCTTACACAGGGAGGGTGAAAAACTGTTTTTT. Its translation: CASSLHREGEKLFF. Full variable domain (rest looked up from reference TRBV7-2 and TRBJ1-4): GAGVSQSPSNKVTEKGKDVELRCDPISGHTALYWYRQSLGQGLEFLIYFQGNSAPDKSGLPSDRFSAERTGGSVSTLTIQRTQQEDSAVYLCASSLHREGEKLFFGSGTQLSVL.

The gene calls are TRBV20-1 and TRBJ2-5; the D is unclear. The V end was cut by 6 bases, the J end by 5 bases, with 7 bases between. Looked up from germline, CDR1 is DFQATT and CDR2 is SNEGSKA (reference sequence). This CDR3 contains 10 residues. In DNA, the CDR3 is TGCAGTGCATTCGGGGAGACCCAGTACTTC. This translates into CSAFGETQYF.

The V and J genes are TRBV11-2 and TRBJ2-7, with D uncertain. V was cut by 5 bases and J by 1 base, with 12 bases left in between. CDR1 SGHAT and CDR2 FQNNGV come from the germline V gene. CDR3 length equals 14 residues. In DNA, the CDR3 is TGTGCCAGCAGCCCACGAACATGGTCCTACGAGCAGTACTTC. Encoded protein: CASSPRTWSYEQYF.